Here is one T cell receptor beta chain with its context. Germline values: CDR1 DFQATT, CDR2 SNEGSKA (reference sequence). The germline V and J ends were trimmed by 5 bases and 4 bases, with 8 bases remaining between them. CDR3 size: 11 residues. This specimen comes from a study of T-cell memory formation after mild COVID-19. MiXCR, applied by TCRdb to the 5' RACE reads, yields one record per CDR3 protein. The top ten clones hold about a fifth of a sample with nearly 350,000 distinct CDR3 sequences, approximately 12% of them seen once. What was sequenced was PBMCs or a T cell subset sorted from them (not recorded which). This receptor was obtained from a young man who had mild COVID-19 (a few samples of this study predate the infection). Cell type and time point are not known. The chain recombines TRBV20-1 with TRBJ1-2; no definite D call. The CDR3 spells CSAGAGYGYTF. CDR3 bases: TGCAGTGCTGGAGCGGGCTATGGCTACACCTTC.